This T cell receptor (beta chain) was retrieved from a study of early T cells in non-severe SARS-CoV-2 infection. Looking at the study overall: Unpaired chains resulted from sequencing bulk RNA of unsorted whole blood. Study-wide findings and caveats: VDJdb matching, biased toward anti-spike CD8 responses, missed private and CD4 specificities.

This clonotype turned up a few times. Its target is unknown. The CDR3 has 14 amino acids. CDR1 is SGHVS, CDR2 FNYEAQ, per germline. Trimming took off 5 bases at V and 5 bases at J, with 16 bases between the two ends. Unique molecular identifiers tagged individual cDNA molecules. TCRdb reanalysed the 5' RACE reads using MiXCR and keeps one entry per CDR3 protein. This table has more than 50,000 distinct CDR3 sequences, about 15% appearing once. Sequencing used whole blood, obtained at baseline. The TCR comes from an adult who was a healthcare worker with PCR-confirmed SARS-CoV-2 infection or an uninfected control (not recorded which). The chain employs TRBV7-6 and TRBJ2-7; tentatively, D is TRBD1 (5 bases). CDR3: CASSPVRGSHEQYF. CDR3 bases: TGTGCCAGCAGCCCGGTTAGGGGTAGCCACGAGCAGTACTTC.